This T cell receptor (beta chain) was recovered during a study of blood T cell repertoires in COVID-19. Study-wide context: The cDNA or gDNA used as material had been derived from T cells, B-cell-depleted T cells, or PBMCs.

This clone was detected a few times. In Cohort 3, a recovered donor had either two negative PCRs, clearance, or symptom resolution. In the original processing: Nucleated cell counts were estimated from reference gene primer amplification. The assay was immunoSEQ multiplex PCR, and TCRdb's table has in-frame clones only and misses some. For V, J and clone size, that table is used; D and trimming come from the DNA. The table shows around 150,000 clones, with around 80% occurring only once. The ends were cut back, 4 bases at V and 7 bases at J, with 11 bases in the middle. The CDR3 spans 13 residues. Germline V lookup: CDR1 SGHVS, CDR2 FQNEAQ.

The chain is built from TRBV7-8 and TRBJ2-1; D may be TRBD2 (6 bases). This clonotype was obtained from a man in his fifties or sixties who had recovered from COVID-19. The sequenced material came from PBMCs or T cells enriched from blood (not recorded which). The CDR3 sequence: CASSSRGRNEQFF. CDR3 coding DNA: TGTGCCAGCAGCTCTCGTGGGAGGAATGAGCAGTTCTTC.